This T cell receptor (beta chain) was sequenced for a study of cytomegalovirus exposure and HLA in healthy donors. Germline loops: CDR1 SGHDT, CDR2 YYEEEE. The CDR3 spans 14 residues. V lost 4 bases and J lost 0, with 5 bases in between. PCR employed 60 Vbeta and 13 Jbeta primers. The protocol was immunoSEQ multiplex PCR, while the TCRdb copy is restricted to in-frame clones and leaves out a portion. Of nearly 110,000 clones listed, over 70% are singletons. The V call is TRBV5-6, the J call TRBJ1-6, with D unclear. The source is a man aged 30-40 years in good health and CMV-seronegative. The sequenced sample consisted of PBMCs. The CDR3 is CASSPGSYNSPLHF. The CDR3 coding sequence is TGTGCCAGCAGCCCCGGCTCCTATAATTCACCCCTCCACTTT.